The present TCR beta chain was sequenced within a study of blood T cell repertoires in COVID-19. The overall study: COVID-19 samples collected from the United States, Italy and Spain covered acute and convalescent phases. In each case, the material was cDNA or gDNA derived from T cells, B-cell-depleted T cells, or PBMCs.

In the authors' methods: Estimated nucleated cell counts came from reference gene primer amplification. Some clones are missing from TCRdb's copy, which holds only in-frame ones; the method was immunoSEQ multiplex PCR. The DNA gave D and trimming, while V, J and clone size come from that table. The profile covers 270,000 or so clones, with around four fifths appearing a single time and over 9% taken by the ten largest. Germline V gives CDR1 SGHRS, CDR2 YFSETQ. V dropped 1 base and J dropped 3; count of bases not matched to a gene: 6. This CDR3 contains 16 residues. The clonotype was recovered from a woman aged 45-65 years who had recovered from COVID-19. The chain couples TRBV5-1 to TRBJ1-4; 7 bases agree with TRBD1. The material sequenced was peripheral blood. In DNA form, the CDR3 reads TGCGCCAGCAGCTTGTCCACCGGGACAGCTAATGAAAAACTGTTTTTT. The encoded protein is CASSLSTGTANEKLFF.